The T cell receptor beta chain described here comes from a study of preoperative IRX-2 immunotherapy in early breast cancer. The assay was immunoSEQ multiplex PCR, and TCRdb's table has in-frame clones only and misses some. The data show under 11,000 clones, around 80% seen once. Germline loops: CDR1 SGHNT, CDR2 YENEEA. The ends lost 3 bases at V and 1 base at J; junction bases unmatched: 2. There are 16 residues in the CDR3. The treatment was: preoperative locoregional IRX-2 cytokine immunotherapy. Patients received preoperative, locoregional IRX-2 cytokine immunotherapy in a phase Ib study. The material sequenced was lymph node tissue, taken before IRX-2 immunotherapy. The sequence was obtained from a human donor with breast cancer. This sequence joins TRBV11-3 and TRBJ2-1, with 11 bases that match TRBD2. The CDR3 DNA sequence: TGTGCCAGCAGCTTGGGACTAGCGGAATCCTACAATGAGCAGTTCTTC. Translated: CASSLGLAESYNEQFF.